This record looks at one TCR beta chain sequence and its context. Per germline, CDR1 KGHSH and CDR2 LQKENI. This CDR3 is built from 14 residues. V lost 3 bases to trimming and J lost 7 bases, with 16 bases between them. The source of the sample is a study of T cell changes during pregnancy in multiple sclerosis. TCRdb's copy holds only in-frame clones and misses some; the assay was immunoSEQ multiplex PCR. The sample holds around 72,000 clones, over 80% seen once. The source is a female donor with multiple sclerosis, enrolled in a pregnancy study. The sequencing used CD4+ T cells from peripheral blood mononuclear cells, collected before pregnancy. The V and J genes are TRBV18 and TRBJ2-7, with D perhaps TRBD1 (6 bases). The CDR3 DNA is TGTGCCAGCTCACCTGACAGGCCCCGTTGGGAGCAGTACTTC. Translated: CASSPDRPRWEQYF.